What follows are 22 T cell receptor beta chains derived from one specimen sequenced in a study of cytomegalovirus exposure and HLA in healthy donors. Libraries were prepared by immunoSEQ multiplex PCR; TCRdb keeps only in-frame clonotypes and omits some of them. This table holds under 300,000 clones, about 90% found once. The material sequenced was PBMCs. These receptor sequences come from a woman aged 18-35 years in good health and CMV-seronegative.

The genes are TRBV28 and TRBJ1-5; 9 nucleotides align to TRBD1. The V and J ends lost 7 bases and 2 bases, in that order; junction bases with no gene match: 6. CDR1 and CDR2 (germline): MDHEN, SYDVKM. The CDR3 sequence is 15 residues long. DNA for the CDR3: TGTGCCAGCACCTTGGGGACAGGGCGCAATCAGCCCCAGCATTTT. Amino acids: CASTLGTGRNQPQHF.

The chain is built from TRBV9 and TRBJ2-3, with D possibly being TRBD1 (8 bases). With 4 bases removed from V and 0 bases from J, the gap between germline ends came to 12 bases. Germline CDR1 and CDR2: SGDLS and YYNGEE. The CDR3 loop spans 15 amino acids. This CDR3 reads CASSTGGVSTDTQYF. CDR3 bases: TGTGCCAGCAGCACAGGGGGGGTTAGCACAGATACGCAGTATTTT.

The V and J genes are TRBV2 and TRBJ2-3, with 12 bases matching TRBD2. The CDR3 spans 19 residues. Germline V lookup: CDR1 SNHLY, CDR2 FYNNEI. J gave up 2 bases and V 6 bases, and 15 bases lay outside the gene matches. CDR3: CASSTLAGGFTTITDTQYF. CDR3 DNA sequence: TGTGCCAGCAGCACTCTAGCGGGGGGGTTCACTACGATCACAGATACGCAGTATTTT.

The V and J genes are TRBV19 and TRBJ2-3, with TRBD2 matching 7 bases. V lost 3 bases and J lost 3; bases outside the gene matches: 15. Per the germline V gene, CDR1 is LNHDA and CDR2 is SQIVND (reference sequence). This CDR3 comprises 18 residues. As DNA, the CDR3 is TGTGCCAGTAGTATTAGTAAGTGGGGGGGAGGCGAGACAGATACGCAGTATTTT. Translation gives CASSISKWGGGETDTQYF.

The CDR3 bases are TGTGCCAGCAGCGATCGGGCTAGCGGGGGGCCCTTCCGCTACAATGAGCAGTTCTTC. It is translated as CASSDRASGGPFRYNEQFF. This sequence joins TRBV7-2 and TRBJ2-1; TRBD2 agrees at 11 bases. With 5 bases clipped from V and 3 bases from J, the junction kept 15 bases outside the gene matches. The germline V gene has CDR1 SGHTA and CDR2 FQGNSA. CDR3 length: 19 residues.

V gene TRBV6-6 combines with J gene TRBJ1-4; D possibly corresponds to TRBD1 (6 bases). This CDR3 has 14 amino acids. Germline assignment: CDR1 MNHNY and CDR2 SVGAGI (reference sequence). Trimming took 0 bases from V and 14 from J, leaving 16 bases between them. The CDR3 sequence is CASSYSGVGGQLFF. The CDR3 DNA sequence: TGTGCCAGCAGTTACTCGGGTGTTGGGGGCCAGCTGTTTTTT.

The chain carries TRBV7-6 and TRBJ1-6; possible D gene TRBD1, 6 bases. The V end was cut by 5 bases, the J end by 5 bases, with 19 bases between. Germline V CDR1 and CDR2: SGHVS, FNYEAQ. The CDR3 sequence is 17 residues long. The CDR3 bases are TGTGCCAGCAGCCCCCTCCCAAGAGGGGGAGATAATTCACCCCTCCACTTT. It translates to CASSPLPRGGDNSPLHF. The whole variable domain, filled in from reference TRBV7-6 and TRBJ1-6, reads GAGVSQSPRYKVTKRGQDVALRCDPISGHVSLYWYRQALGQGPEFLTYFNYEAQQDKSGLPNDRFSAERPEGSISTLTIQRTEQRDSAMYRCASSPLPRGGDNSPLHFGNGTRLTVT.

The chain employs TRBV11-2 and TRBJ2-3; tentative D call: TRBD1 (5 bases). The CDR3 is 16 amino acids. V was cut by 5 bases and J by 0 bases, with 15 bases left in between. Germline V gene data show CDR1 as SGHAT and CDR2 as FQNNGV. The CDR3 spells CASSPMTESSTDTQYF. The CDR3, as DNA: TGTGCCAGCAGCCCGATGACAGAATCTAGCACAGATACGCAGTATTTT. Drawing the rest from reference TRBV11-2 and TRBJ2-3, the complete variable domain is EAGVAQSPRYKIIEKRQSVAFWCNPISGHATLYWYQQILGQGPKLLIQFQNNGVVDDSQLPKDRFSAERLKGVDSTLKIQPAKLEDSAVYLCASSPMTESSTDTQYFGPGTRLTVL.

The rearrangement joins TRBV2 to TRBJ1-4; D gene uncertain. Trimming took off 5 bases at V and 0 bases at J, with 7 bases between the two ends. Germline-derived CDR1 and CDR2 are SNHLY and FYNNEI. The CDR3 has 14 amino acids. The CDR3 loop is CASSQDATNEKLFF. The CDR3, as DNA: TGTGCCAGCAGTCAGGATGCAACTAATGAAAAACTGTTTTTT. The full variable domain, in which reference TRBV2 and TRBJ1-4 provide the parts outside the CDR3, is EPEVTQTPSHQVTQMGQEVILRCVPISNHLYFYWYRQILGQKVEFLVSFYNNEISEKSEIFDDQFSVERPDGSNFTLKIRSTKLEDSAMYFCASSQDATNEKLFFGSGTQLSVL.

The table lists this clone with a count of one. The rearrangement uses TRBV7-9 and TRBJ1-1; 10 nucleotides agree with TRBD1. From germline, CDR1 is SEHNR and CDR2 FQNEAQ (reference sequence). J gave up 5 bases and V 5 bases, and 8 bases lay outside the gene matches. The CDR3 is 15 amino acids. The CDR3 here is CASSVGTGVFTEAFF. The CDR3 DNA follows: TGTGCCAGCAGCGTTGGGACAGGGGTTTTTACTGAAGCTTTCTTT.

The V and J genes are TRBV5-4 and TRBJ2-2, with TRBD1 matching 9 bases. V shed 0 bases, J shed 0 bases, and the junction held 3 bases outside the gene matches. This CDR3 has 17 residues. Germline CDR1 reads SGHNT; CDR2 reads YYREEE (reference sequence). The CDR3 coding sequence is TGTGCCAGCAGCTTGGTAGGGACAGGGCCGAACACCGGGGAGCTGTTTTTT. This translates into CASSLVGTGPNTGELFF.

Worth noting for this clone: At one end, the junction sequence differs from germline, possibly due to a read error. The J gene is TRBJ2-7, the V gene TRBV7-7, with D tentatively TRBD2 (7 bases). Germline V CDR1 and CDR2: SSHAT, FNYEAQ (reference sequence). This CDR3 contains 14 residues. Written as DNA, the CDR3 is TGTGCTAGCAGTAGGGCAGGGGAGGGGGACGAGCAGTACTTC. Protein sequence: CASSRAGEGDEQYF.

V and J are TRBV7-3 and TRBJ2-2; D may be TRBD1 (6 bases). The CDR3 spans 13 residues. Germline V gene data show CDR1 as SGHTA and CDR2 as FQGTGA. Trimming removed 6 bases at V and 6 bases at J, with 11 bases between. This chain's CDR3 is CASSSGVPGELFF. The DNA of the CDR3 is TGTGCCAGCAGTTCAGGGGTCCCCGGGGAGCTGTTTTTT.

The V gene is TRBV11-2, the J gene TRBJ2-5; a possible D gene is TRBD1 (5 bases). V lost 5 bases and J lost 5, with 18 bases in between. Per germline, CDR1 SGHAT and CDR2 FQNNGV. This CDR3 has 15 amino acids. The CDR3 nucleotides are TGTGCCAGCAGCCAAGGTCAGGGCCCGAGGGAGACCCAGTACTTC. Protein product: CASSQGQGPRETQYF.

The rearrangement joins TRBV4-3 to TRBJ2-6; 9 positions agree with TRBD1. The germline CDR1 and CDR2 sequences are LGHNA and YSLEER. CDR3 length: 18 amino acids. Unmatched junction bases numbered 7, after V lost 3 bases and J lost 1 base. CDR3 protein: CASSHHRDRVSGANVLTF. The CDR3 DNA sequence: TGCGCCAGCAGCCATCACCGGGACAGGGTTTCTGGGGCCAACGTCCTGACTTTC.

The rearrangement links TRBV6-1 to TRBJ1-2; 12 nucleotides line up with TRBD1. This CDR3 comprises 15 residues. The J segment lost 8 bases and the V segment lost 3 bases, leaving 7 bases of the junction unmatched. Germline loops: CDR1 MNHNS, CDR2 SASEGT. The CDR3 loop is CASSDGGQGARGYTF. CDR3 nucleotides: TGTGCCAGCAGTGATGGGGGACAGGGGGCGCGAGGCTACACCTTC.

This chain connects TRBV11-3 to TRBJ2-5; 8 bases match TRBD1. Germline V gene data show CDR1 as SGHNT and CDR2 as YENEEA. This CDR3 is 15 amino acids long. V was pared by 5 bases and J by 6 bases, with 11 bases of the junction left unmatched. The CDR3 reads CASSPRTGYGQTQYF. In DNA form, the CDR3 reads TGTGCCAGCAGCCCCCGGACAGGGTATGGTCAGACCCAGTACTTC. Based on the CDR3 plus reference TRBV11-3 and TRBJ2-5, the full variable domain is EAGVVQSPRYKIIEKKQPVAFWCNPISGHNTLYWYLQNLGQGPELLIRYENEEAVDDSQLPKDRFSAERLKGVDSTLKIQPAELGDSAVYLCASSPRTGYGQTQYFGPGTRLLVL.

The CDR3 bases are TGCAGCGTTAGGGGACAGGTTCTCTTCTATGGCTACACCTTC. It specifies CSVRGQVLFYGYTF. This chain connects TRBV29-1 to TRBJ1-2, with 8 bases matching TRBD1. CDR1 is SQVTM and CDR2 is ANQGSEA in the germline V gene. CDR3 length: 14 amino acids. After removal of 5 bases from V and 4 bases from J, the junction contained 9 bases not matched to a gene. The full variable domain, in which reference TRBV29-1 and TRBJ1-2 provide the parts outside the CDR3, is SAVISQKPSRDICQRGTSLTIQCQVDSQVTMMFWYRQQPGQSLTLIATANQGSEATYESGFVIDKFPISRPNLTFSTLTVSNMSPEDSSIYLCSVRGQVLFYGYTFGSGTRLTVV.

This rearrangement joins TRBV27 to TRBJ1-2; 8 nucleotides align to TRBD1. This CDR3 has 13 residues. The V gene end was trimmed by 5 bases and the J gene end by 7 bases; junction bases not matched to a gene: 6. The germline CDR1 and CDR2 sequences are MNHEY and SMNVEV (reference sequence). In DNA form, the CDR3 reads TGTGCCAGCAGTCAACTTGGACAGGGTGGCTACACCTTC. This gives the protein CASSQLGQGGYTF.

The chain couples TRBV5-6 to TRBJ2-2, with D unresolved. Germline V gene lookup returns CDR1 SGHDT and CDR2 YYEEEE. V was trimmed by 5 bases and J by 3 bases, leaving 11 bases between them. This CDR3 has 14 amino acids. The CDR3 is CASSLPPDTGELFF. The CDR3 DNA follows: TGTGCCAGCAGTCTACCTCCCGACACCGGGGAGCTGTTTTTT.

This chain joins TRBV19 and TRBJ2-3, with 13 bases aligning to TRBD2. This CDR3 region has 16 residues. CDR1 is LNHDA and CDR2 is SQIVND in the germline V gene (reference sequence). With V trimmed by 2 bases and J by 5 bases, 4 bases remained unmatched. The CDR3 protein is CASSITSGGAGDTQYF. For the CDR3, the DNA is TGTGCCAGTAGTATAACTAGCGGGGGGGCCGGAGATACGCAGTATTTT.

In nucleotides, the CDR3 is TGCGCCAGCAGCCAAGAAGGGGCTTTTGAGCGGGGGTCGAGCGATGAGCAGTTCTTC. Protein product: CASSQEGAFERGSSDEQFF. V usage is TRBV4-1 and J usage is TRBJ2-1, with 8 bases aligning to TRBD2. The CDR3 contains 19 residues. With V trimmed by 0 bases and J by 8 bases, 18 bases remained unmatched. CDR1 is MGHRA, CDR2 YSYEKL, per germline.